This is a list of T cell receptor beta chains from one sample in a study of blood T cell repertoires in COVID-19. Sequencing used immunoSEQ multiplex PCR; TCRdb keeps in-frame clones, though not all of them. The sample has 70,000 to 100,000 clones; roughly 80% are singletons. Sequences were obtained from peripheral blood. The source of these receptors is a woman aged 50 to 60 with acute or convalescent COVID-19. The CDR3 runs from the conserved cysteine through the conserved F or W. The D gene is left open where the match is weak. Rows give clone size only sometimes, using once, few, many, or a class for an expanded clone.

TGTGCCAGCAGTTACCTACTAGCGGGGGGCCCCAACGAGCAGTACTTC	CASSYLLAGGPNEQYF	TRBJ2-7	TRBD2	.	TRBV6-5
TGCAGCGTTGAAGGAGGGGGCGGAAACGAGCAGTACTTC	CSVEGGGGNEQYF	TRBJ2-7	TRBD1	.	TRBV29-1
TGTGCCAGCAGCCAGGGACAACGTACTGAAGCTTTCTTT	CASSQGQRTEAFF	TRBJ1-1	.	.	TRBV3-1/TRBV3-2
TGTGCCAGCAGCTCCATGCAGGGGGACGAAAAACTGTTTTTT	CASSSMQGDEKLFF	TRBJ1-4	TRBD1	few	TRBV7-3
TGTGCCAGTAGACTCGACAGTTATAATTCACCCCTCCACTTT	CASRLDSYNSPLHF	TRBJ1-6	.	many	TRBV19
TGTGCCAGCAGGGGGGGGAATAGCAATCAGCCCCAGCATTTT	CASRGGNSNQPQHF	TRBJ1-5	.	.	TRBV3-1/TRBV3-2
TGTGCCAGCAGCCAAGGGCTAGCGGGGGCGAAAGAGACCCAGTACTTC	CASSQGLAGAKETQYF	TRBJ2-5	TRBD2	.	TRBV3-1/TRBV3-2
TGTGCCAGCAAAGGACAGCATAACTATGGCTACACCTTC	CASKGQHNYGYTF	TRBJ1-2	.	.	TRBV28
TGTGCCAGTAGTATAGGGGGGAGGGTAAGGACAGATACGCAGTATTTT	CASSIGGRVRTDTQYF	TRBJ2-3	TRBD2	.	TRBV19
TGTGCCAGCAGCTCCGGGGACTATGGCTACACCTTC	CASSSGDYGYTF	TRBJ1-2	.	once	TRBV27
TGCAGTGCTAGTCTACTAAACAATGAGCAGTTCTTC	CSASLLNNEQFF	TRBJ2-1	.	.	TRBV20-1
TGTGCCAGCAGTTTACCGGGGATCCACGAGCAGTACTTC	CASSLPGIHEQYF	TRBJ2-7	.	.	TRBV28
TGTGCCAGTATTGGACAGGGCTTCATGAACACTGAAGCTTTCTTT	CASIGQGFMNTEAFF	TRBJ1-1	TRBD1	.	TRBV19
TGTGCCAGTAGTCCTTCCAGGGGAAATAGTAATCAGCCCCAGCATTTT	CASSPSRGNSNQPQHF	TRBJ1-5	.	once	TRBV19
TGTGCCAGCAGCCCCGGAGGGAGTGAGACCCAGTACTTC	CASSPGGSETQYF	TRBJ2-5	.	few	TRBV11-3
TGTGCCAGCAGCTTGGTTGGACAGTATGAAAAACTGTTTTTT	CASSLVGQYEKLFF	TRBJ1-4	.	few	TRBV5-6
TGTGCCAGCAGCCCGGGACAGGCAAACTATGGCTACACCTTC	CASSPGQANYGYTF	TRBJ1-2	TRBD1	.	TRBV4-2
TGCGCCAGCAGCTTGGATGGTCTACCTCCGCAGTATTTT	CASSLDGLPPQYF	TRBJ2-3	.	.	TRBV5-1
TGTGCCAGCAGCTTGGACTGGGGCGCCGGGGAGCTGTTTTTT	CASSLDWGAGELFF	TRBJ2-2	.	.	TRBV5-6
TGTGCCAGTAGCCTCCCGGGACAGATGAGCTCCTACGAGCAGTACTTC	CASSLPGQMSSYEQYF	TRBJ2-7	TRBD1	once	TRBV19
TGTGCCAGCAGCTTAGTTGGAGGGGTAAATCAGCCCCAGCATTTT	CASSLVGGVNQPQHF	TRBJ1-5	.	.	TRBV7-2
TGTGCCACCAGCAGAGATCCGTCAGATACGCAGTATTTT	CATSRDPSDTQYF	TRBJ2-3	.	.	TRBV15
TGTGCCAGCAGCCCCGCTTTAGGGGGCAACCAGCCCCAGCATTTT	CASSPALGGNQPQHF	TRBJ1-5	TRBD1	.	TRBV5-6
TGTGCCAGCAGTGCCGAGGACAGGTTTAACTATGGCTACACCTTC	CASSAEDRFNYGYTF	TRBJ1-2	TRBD1	.	TRBV2
TGTGCCACCAGTGATTACGCCAGCGTGACTGGCTACACCTTC	CATSDYASVTGYTF	TRBJ1-2	.	.	TRBV24-1
TGCGCCAGCTCGGAGGCCCAGTACTTC	CASSEAQYF	TRBJ2-5	.	.	TRBV5-1
TGTGCCACCACCCAAATCGGGGGGTTGGCGAACACTGAAGCTTTCTTT	CATTQIGGLANTEAFF	TRBJ1-1	.	.	TRBV15
TGTGCCAGTACCCTGACAGGGGGCGCGTTAGGCACTGAAGCTTTCTTT	CASTLTGGALGTEAFF	TRBJ1-1	TRBD1	.	TRBV19
TGTGCCAGCAGCTCCCCGGGACTAGCCAATGAGCAGTTCTTC	CASSSPGLANEQFF	TRBJ2-1	TRBD2	once	TRBV5-4
TGCGCCAGCAGCCCACCACTTGACAACTACTATGGCTACACCTTC	CASSPPLDNYYGYTF	TRBJ1-2	.	.	TRBV5-1
TGTGCCAGCAGCTTAGATAGAGATCAGCCCCAGCATTTT	CASSLDRDQPQHF	TRBJ1-5	.	.	TRBV7-2
TGTGCCACCAGTGACCCCGGGACAGGGCAAGAGACCCAGTACTTC	CATSDPGTGQETQYF	TRBJ2-5	TRBD1	.	TRBV24-1
TGTGCCAGCAGACCGGGACAGGGACGCTTCGCCCCTTTTTTT	CASRPGQGRFAPFF	TRBJ1-5	TRBD1	.	TRBV28
TGTGCCAGCAGGAGTCTATTCAATCAGCCCCAGCATTTT	CASRSLFNQPQHF	TRBJ1-5	.	once	TRBV28
TGCGCCAGCAGCCCCCAGGGGCAGCCCAATGAAAAACTGTTTTTT	CASSPQGQPNEKLFF	TRBJ1-4	.	.	TRBV5-1
TGCGCCAGCAGTCAAGATCAGGATTACTATAATTCACCCCTCCACTTT	CASSQDQDYYNSPLHF	TRBJ1-6	.	few	TRBV4-1
TGTGCCAGCAGCCCATCCAGGGACTACGAGCAGTACTTC	CASSPSRDYEQYF	TRBJ2-7	.	.	TRBV3-1/TRBV3-2
TGTGCCAGCAGAAGGGAGATTCTCTACACCTTC	CASRREILYTF	TRBJ1-2	.	once	TRBV5-6
TGTGCCAGCAGTCTGCGGGGGACCTACGAGCAGTACTTC	CASSLRGTYEQYF	TRBJ2-7	TRBD2	.	TRBV2
TGTGCCAGCAGTTTATCACAGGTCGGGGAGCAGTACTTC	CASSLSQVGEQYF	TRBJ2-7	.	.	TRBV27
TGTGCCAGCAGCTTACTCGGCGGGCGCAACTCACCCCTCCACTTT	CASSLLGGRNSPLHF	TRBJ1-6	.	.	TRBV7-2
TGTGCCAGCAGTCAAATACTAGGGAATCAGCCCCAGCATTTT	CASSQILGNQPQHF	TRBJ1-5	.	.	TRBV28
TGTGCCAGTAGCCCCGGGACAGGGGCACAATCGCCCCAGCATTTT	CASSPGTGAQSPQHF	TRBJ1-5	TRBD1	.	TRBV19